The present TCR beta chain was sequenced within a study of blood T cell repertoires in COVID-19. About the study: Acute-phase and convalescent COVID-19 samples originated in the United States, Italy and Spain. PBMCs, B-cell-depleted T cells, or T cells were the source of the cDNA or gDNA that made up the material.

The CDR3 contains 17 residues. Trimming stripped 4 bases from V and 4 bases from J, with 22 bases between. Germline loops: CDR1 ENHRY, CDR2 SYGVKD. In the original analysis: Quantification of nucleated cells was approximated via reference gene primer amplification. Profiled with immunoSEQ multiplex PCR; TCRdb holds only in-frame clones, not every one. That table gives V, J and clone size, and the DNA gave D and trimming. The repertoire holds about 400,000 clones, 70% to 90% seen once, with around 2.9% in the top ten. What was sequenced was peripheral blood. The sequence derives from a human donor in a cohort sampled during active COVID-19. V is TRBV10-3 and J is TRBJ1-1; D gene uncertain. CDR3 sequence (DNA): TGTGCCATCAGTGCTCAGGTGTCCAGGCATGGATTCACTGAAGCTTTCTTT. Protein: CAISAQVSRHGFTEAFF.